This T cell receptor beta chain was identified in a study of OX40 agonist ivuxolimab in advanced cancers. Study background: Three individuals attained partial responses, comprising one hepatocellular carcinoma case and two cutaneous melanoma cases.

Sequencing was performed with immunoSEQ multiplex PCR; in TCRdb, only in-frame clones are kept and a portion is missing. The table lists about 84,000 clones, nearly 95% of them singletons. The germline gives CDR1 MGHRA, CDR2 YSYEKL. The CDR3 extends over 18 amino acids. The V gene lost 0 bases and the J gene lost 0 bases, with 17 bases spanning the gap. The sequence was collected from an adult with an advanced solid tumor such as melanoma, head and neck, liver or kidney cancer. The V and J genes are TRBV4-1 and TRBJ1-1; D might be TRBD1 (6 bases). The source material was CD4+ or CD8+ T cells sorted from blood, sampled in a trial of the OX40 agonist ivuxolimab. CDR3 protein: CASSQDPLPGQMNTEAFF. The CDR3 DNA follows: TGCGCCAGCAGCCAAGATCCACTCCCTGGACAGATGAACACTGAAGCTTTCTTT.